This T cell receptor (beta chain) was retrieved from a study of T-cell memory formation after mild COVID-19. Study conclusions and caveats: Mainly in CM and EM were contracting CD4+ clones; CD8+ were in EMRA.

CDR1 is SGHTA, CDR2 FQGNSA, per germline. The CDR3 has 16 residues. V lost 4 bases, J lost 3 bases, and 10 bases stayed unmatched. 5'RACE, which relied on constant-segment primers, yielded TCR alpha and TCR beta cDNA libraries carrying sample barcodes and UMIs. TCRdb re-derived calls from the 5' RACE reads in MiXCR, one entry per CDR3 protein. The sample holds roughly 250,000 distinct CDR3 sequences; 15% to 20% are singletons and the top ten take 3.5%. Of note for this clonotype: Its target is not known.

The sequence came from a man younger than 35 who had mild COVID-19 (a few samples of this study predate the infection). Cell type and time point are not known. The sequenced sample consisted of PBMCs or a T cell subset sorted from them (not recorded which). The chain joins TRBV7-2 to TRBJ2-7, with 9 nucleotides matching TRBD1. CDR3 nucleotide sequence: TGTGCCAGCAGCTGGGGACAGGGCCTTTTTGGCTACGAGCAGTACTTC. The encoded protein is CASSWGQGLFGYEQYF. The variable domain in full, with the rest retrieved from reference TRBV7-2 and TRBJ2-7, is GAGVSQSPSNKVTEKGKDVELRCDPISGHTALYWYRQSLGQGLEFLIYFQGNSAPDKSGLPSDRFSAERTGGSVSTLTIQRTQQEDSAVYLCASSWGQGLFGYEQYFGPGTRLTVT.